Listed below are T cell receptor beta chains from one sample, sequenced in a study of T cell responses to AZD1222 COVID-19 vaccine. The protocol was immunoSEQ multiplex PCR, while the TCRdb copy is restricted to in-frame clones and leaves out a portion. Of 55,000 to 75,000 clones in the sample, 85% are singletons; the top ten hold 20%. The source was peripheral blood, collected on day 0 of AZD1222 vaccination. Receptors were obtained from an adult in good health. Each CDR3 is given with its conserved first and last residue. The D gene is left open where the match is weak. Size values are once, few and many counts, or a class for expanded clones, and some rows have none.

D gene,V gene,clone size,J gene,CDR3 DNA,CDR3 protein
-,TRBV30,-,TRBJ2-1,TGTGCCTGGAGCGTTGGGCAATTCAGTGAGCAGTTCTTC,CAWSVGQFSEQFF
-,TRBV2,-,TRBJ1-2,TGTGCCAGCCTTGGTTTCTTCTCGAACTATGGCTACACCTTC,CASLGFFSNYGYTF
-,TRBV11-3,-,TRBJ1-2,TGTGCCAGCAGCTCCCGGCGGGGAGAACACTATGGCTACACCTTC,CASSSRRGEHYGYTF
-,TRBV5-1,-,TRBJ2-1,TGCGCCAGCAGCTTGGCCGGGGGAGCTGGTGAGCAGTTCTTC,CASSLAGGAGEQFF
TRBD1,TRBV7-8,-,TRBJ1-5,TGTGCCAGCAGCCGAGGGGGCAGGGTTAGCAATCAGCCCCAGCATTTT,CASSRGGRVSNQPQHF
TRBD2,TRBV4-1,-,TRBJ2-1,TGCGCCAGCAGCCTCCTAGGACTAGCGGGGGACAATGAGCAGTTCTTC,CASSLLGLAGDNEQFF
-,TRBV7-8,few,TRBJ1-4,TGTGCCAGCAGCTTAGAGGCGCTAAATGAAAAACTGTTTTTT,CASSLEALNEKLFF
-,TRBV21-1,-,TRBJ1-1,TGTGCCAGCAGCAAATACCGGGCTCCCAACACTGAAGCTTTCTTT,CASSKYRAPNTEAFF
TRBD1,TRBV10-3,-,TRBJ2-7,TGTGCCATCAGTGAGCCGTGGACAGGGGACGAGCAGTACTTC,CAISEPWTGDEQYF
-,TRBV27,-,TRBJ1-5,TGTGCCAGCAGTGGACGTACAGGATACCAGCCCCAGCATTTT,CASSGRTGYQPQHF
TRBD2,TRBV7-2,-,TRBJ2-1,TGTGCCAGCAGCTTAGTATCGGGACTAGCGGGGAAGAATGAGCAGTTCTTC,CASSLVSGLAGKNEQFF
-,TRBV19,once,TRBJ1-1,TGTGCCAGTAGTATAGTGACCCGTGGGACCACTGAAGCTTTCTTT,CASSIVTRGTTEAFF
TRBD1,TRBV2,-,TRBJ2-1,TGTGCCAGCAGTGTAGGGGACAGAGGGGGGTTCTTC,CASSVGDRGGFF
TRBD2,TRBV7-2,-,TRBJ2-3,TGTGCCAGCAGCTTAGCTCGGGGACTAGCGGACAACACAGATACGCAGTATTTT,CASSLARGLADNTDTQYF
-,TRBV11-3,-,TRBJ1-6,TGTGCCAGCAGCTTAAGGCGGGATAATTCACCCCTCCACTTT,CASSLRRDNSPLHF
-,TRBV12-3/TRBV12-4,-,TRBJ2-1,TGTGCCACCCGGCAGTACAATGAGCAGTTCTTC,CATRQYNEQFF
-,TRBV7-7,-,TRBJ2-2,TGTGCCACTGGCCCACTCGGCGCCGGGGAGCTGTTTTTT,CATGPLGAGELFF
-,TRBV24-1,-,TRBJ2-2,TGTGCCACCAGTGATAGTGTGACATCGACCGGGGAGCTGTTTTTT,CATSDSVTSTGELFF
-,TRBV5-1,-,TRBJ1-1,TGCGCCAGCAGCTGGAGAGGGCTGAACACTGAAGCTTTCTTT,CASSWRGLNTEAFF
-,TRBV15,-,TRBJ1-2,TGTGCCACCAGCAGAGAAGTCGCGGCTAACTATGGCTACACCTTC,CATSREVAANYGYTF
TRBD1,TRBV7-6,few,TRBJ1-6,TGTGCCAGCAGCTCACAGACAGGGGGTAATTCACCCCTCCACTTT,CASSSQTGGNSPLHF
-,TRBV18,-,TRBJ1-6,TGTGCCAGCTCACCTCCTCGGGATTTTGAGTCCCTCCACTTT,CASSPPRDFESLHF
-,TRBV6-5,-,TRBJ2-7,TGTGCCAGCAGTTACCTTTCAGGGCCCCACGAGCAGTACTTC,CASSYLSGPHEQYF
-,TRBV7-2,-,TRBJ2-3,TGTGCCAGCAGCTCCTCTAGCACAGATACGCAGTATTTT,CASSSSSTDTQYF
TRBD1,TRBV3-1/TRBV3-2,-,TRBJ2-7,TGTGCCAGCAGCCAAGCAGCCCGAACAGGGGGCTTATACGAGCAGTACTTC,CASSQAARTGGLYEQYF
TRBD2,TRBV3-1/TRBV3-2,-,TRBJ2-5,TGTGCCAGCAGCCAAGATTCCGGACTAGCGGGGGAAGAGACCCAGTACTTC,CASSQDSGLAGEETQYF
TRBD2,TRBV6-5,few,TRBJ2-7,TGTGCCAGCAGACCGAGGACTAGCGGGAGTTACGAGCAGTACTTC,CASRPRTSGSYEQYF
TRBD2,TRBV19,-,TRBJ2-5,TGTGCCAGTAGCTCCGGGACTATGGGGGAGACCCAGTACTTC,CASSSGTMGETQYF
-,TRBV18,-,TRBJ1-3,TGTGCCAGCTCACCGGAAGGGTCTGGAAACACCATATATTTT,CASSPEGSGNTIYF
-,TRBV6-5,-,TRBJ2-2,TGTGCCAGCAGCTTACAACAGTACACCGGGGAGCTGTTTTTT,CASSLQQYTGELFF
TRBD1,TRBV14,-,TRBJ2-6,TGTGCCAGCAGCCAAGCAATGGCAGGGGGTATCTCTGGGGCCAACGTCCTGACTTTC,CASSQAMAGGISGANVLTF
-,TRBV6-5,once,TRBJ2-7,TGTGCCAGCAGTTACGACGTGGGGACCTACGAGCAGTACTTC,CASSYDVGTYEQYF
-,TRBV2,-,TRBJ1-2,TGTGCCAGCACCGAGACCCAGACGTACTATGGCTACACCTTC,CASTETQTYYGYTF
TRBD1,TRBV19,-,TRBJ2-7,TGTGCCAGTAGCGACGGACCGGGACAGGGCGCCTACGAGCAGTACTTC,CASSDGPGQGAYEQYF